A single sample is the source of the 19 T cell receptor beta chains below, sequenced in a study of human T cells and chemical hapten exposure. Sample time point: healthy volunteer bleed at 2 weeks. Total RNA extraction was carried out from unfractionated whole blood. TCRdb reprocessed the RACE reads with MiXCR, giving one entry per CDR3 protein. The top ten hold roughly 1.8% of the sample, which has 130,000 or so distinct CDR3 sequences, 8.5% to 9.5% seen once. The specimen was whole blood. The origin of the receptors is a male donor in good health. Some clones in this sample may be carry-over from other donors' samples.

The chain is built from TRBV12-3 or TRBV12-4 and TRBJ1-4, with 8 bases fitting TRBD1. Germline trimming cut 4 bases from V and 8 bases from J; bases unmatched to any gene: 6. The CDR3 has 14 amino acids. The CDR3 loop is CASSSGQAGEKLFF. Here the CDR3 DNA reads TGTGCCAGCAGTTCGGGACAGGCAGGGGAAAAACTGTTTTTT.

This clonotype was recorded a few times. CDR3 sequence: CASSLGRGGSSYEQYF. CDR3 in DNA: TGTGCCAGCAGCTTAGGACGCGGGGGGAGCTCCTACGAGCAGTACTTC. The chain carries TRBV7-9 and TRBJ2-7; 8 bases line up with TRBD2. Trimming cost V 1 base and J 0 bases; bases outside gene matches: 5. The CDR3 loop spans 16 amino acids. From germline, CDR1 is SEHNR and CDR2 FQNEAQ (reference sequence).

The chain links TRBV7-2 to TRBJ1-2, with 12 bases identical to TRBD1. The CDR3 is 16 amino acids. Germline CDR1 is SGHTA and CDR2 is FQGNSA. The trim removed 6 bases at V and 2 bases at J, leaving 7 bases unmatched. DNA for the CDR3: TGTGCCAGCAGGCTTCCGGGACAGGGGGCCAACTATGGCTACACCTTC. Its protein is CASRLPGQGANYGYTF.

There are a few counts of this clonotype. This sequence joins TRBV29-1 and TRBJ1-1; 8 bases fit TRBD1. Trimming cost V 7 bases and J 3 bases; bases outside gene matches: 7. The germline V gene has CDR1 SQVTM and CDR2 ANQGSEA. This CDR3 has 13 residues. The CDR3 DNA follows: TGCAGCGCCCGGACAGGGACGGACACTGAAGCTTTCTTT. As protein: CSARTGTDTEAFF.

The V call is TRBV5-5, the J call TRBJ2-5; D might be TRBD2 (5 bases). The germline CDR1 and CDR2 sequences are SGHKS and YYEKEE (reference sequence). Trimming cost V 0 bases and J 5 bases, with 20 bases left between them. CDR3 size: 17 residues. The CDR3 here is CASSLGPLRARWETQYF. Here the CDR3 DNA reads TGTGCCAGCAGCTTGGGCCCCCTGAGGGCACGTTGGGAGACCCAGTACTTC.

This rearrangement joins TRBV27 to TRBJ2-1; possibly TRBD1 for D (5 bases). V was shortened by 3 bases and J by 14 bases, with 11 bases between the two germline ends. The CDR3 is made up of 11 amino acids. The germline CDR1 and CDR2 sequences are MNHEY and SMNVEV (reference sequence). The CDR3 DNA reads TGTGCCAGCAGTTTGTCAGGGCGAGAGTTCTTC. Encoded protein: CASSLSGREFF.

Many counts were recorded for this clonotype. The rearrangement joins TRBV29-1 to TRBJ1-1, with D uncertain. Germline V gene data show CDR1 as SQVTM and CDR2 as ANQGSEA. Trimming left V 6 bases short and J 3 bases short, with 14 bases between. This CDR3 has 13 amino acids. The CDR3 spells CSVGEGWDTEAFF. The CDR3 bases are TGCAGCGTCGGAGAAGGCTGGGACACTGAAGCTTTCTTT.

The CDR3 protein is CASSQDIGGKGNTEAFF. As DNA, the CDR3 is TGTGCCAGCAGCCAAGATATAGGTGGAAAGGGTAACACTGAAGCTTTCTTT. The V and J genes are TRBV14 and TRBJ1-1; D gene uncertain. The CDR3 contains 17 residues. Germline CDR1 reads SGHDN; CDR2 reads FVKESK. Trimming pared 0 bases from V and 2 bases from J, leaving 16 bases between.

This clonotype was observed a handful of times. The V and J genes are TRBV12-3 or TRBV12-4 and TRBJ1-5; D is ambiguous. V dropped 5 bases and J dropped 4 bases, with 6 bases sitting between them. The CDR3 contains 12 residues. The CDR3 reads CASSAKNQPQHF. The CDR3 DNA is TGTGCCAGCAGTGCTAAAAATCAGCCCCAGCATTTT.

CDR3 in DNA: TGCAGTGCGGAAACAGGGAACAATCAGCCCCAGCATTTT. Its translation: CSAETGNNQPQHF. V and J are TRBV20-1 and TRBJ1-5; maybe TRBD1 (6 bases). Trimming cost V 6 bases and J 3 bases, with 12 bases left between them. In germline, CDR1 is DFQATT, CDR2 SNEGSKA (reference sequence). CDR3 length: 13 amino acids.

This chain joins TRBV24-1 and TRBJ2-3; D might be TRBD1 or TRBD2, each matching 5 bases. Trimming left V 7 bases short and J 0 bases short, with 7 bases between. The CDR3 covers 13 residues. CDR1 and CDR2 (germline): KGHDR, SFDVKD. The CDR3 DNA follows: TGTGCCACCAGCCGGGACAGCACAGATACGCAGTATTTT. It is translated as CATSRDSTDTQYF.

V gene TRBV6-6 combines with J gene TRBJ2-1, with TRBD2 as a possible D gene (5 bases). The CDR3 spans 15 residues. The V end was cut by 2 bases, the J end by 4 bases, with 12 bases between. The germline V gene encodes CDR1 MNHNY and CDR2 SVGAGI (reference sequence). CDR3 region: CASSYRTVGYNEQFF. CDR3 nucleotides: TGTGCCAGCAGTTACCGGACTGTAGGTTACAATGAGCAGTTCTTC.

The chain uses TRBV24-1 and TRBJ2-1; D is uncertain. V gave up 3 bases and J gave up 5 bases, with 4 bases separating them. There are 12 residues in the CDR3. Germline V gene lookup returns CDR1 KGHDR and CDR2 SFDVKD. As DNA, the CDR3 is TGTGCCACCAGTGATGTAGACAATGAGCAGTTCTTC. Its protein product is CATSDVDNEQFF.

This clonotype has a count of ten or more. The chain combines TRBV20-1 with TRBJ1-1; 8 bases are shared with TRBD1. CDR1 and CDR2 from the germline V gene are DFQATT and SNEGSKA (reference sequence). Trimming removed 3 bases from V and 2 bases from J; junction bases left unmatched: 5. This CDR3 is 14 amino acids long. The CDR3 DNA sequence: TGCAGTGCTAGCCGCGGACAGGGTAACACTGAAGCTTTCTTT. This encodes CSASRGQGNTEAFF.

CDR3 sequence: CASSPVGNQPQHF. The CDR3 DNA sequence: TGTGCCAGTAGCCCCGTTGGAAATCAGCCCCAGCATTTT. The rearrangement links TRBV19 to TRBJ1-5; D is undetermined. Germline CDR1 and CDR2: LNHDA and SQIVND (reference sequence). V shed 6 bases and J shed 4 bases, with 10 bases lying between them. The CDR3 contains 13 residues. Supplemented by reference TRBV19 and TRBJ1-5, the full variable domain reads DGGITQSPKYLFRKEGQNVTLSCEQNLNHDAMYWYRQDPGQGLRLIYYSQIVNDFQKGDIAEGYSVSREKKESFPLTVTSAQKNPTAFYLCASSPVGNQPQHFGDGTRLSIL.

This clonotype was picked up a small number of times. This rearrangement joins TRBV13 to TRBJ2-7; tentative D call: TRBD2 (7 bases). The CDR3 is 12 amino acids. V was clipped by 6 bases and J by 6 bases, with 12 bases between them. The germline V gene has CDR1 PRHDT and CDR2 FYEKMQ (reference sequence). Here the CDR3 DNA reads TGTGCCAGCAGTCGCGGGGGCCGCGAGCAGTACTTC. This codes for CASSRGGREQYF. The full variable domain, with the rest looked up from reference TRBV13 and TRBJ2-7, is AAGVIQSPRHLIKEKRETATLKCYPIPRHDTVYWYQQGPGQDPQFLISFYEKMQSDKGSIPDRFSAQQFSDYHSELNMSSLELGDSALYFCASSRGGREQYFGPGTRLTVT.

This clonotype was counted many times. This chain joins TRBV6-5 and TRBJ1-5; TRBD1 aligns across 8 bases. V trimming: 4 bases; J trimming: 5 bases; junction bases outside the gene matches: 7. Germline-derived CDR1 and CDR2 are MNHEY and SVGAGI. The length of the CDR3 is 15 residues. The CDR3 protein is CASSSTTGVDQPQHF. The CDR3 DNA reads TGTGCCAGCAGTTCCACGACAGGGGTGGATCAGCCCCAGCATTTT.

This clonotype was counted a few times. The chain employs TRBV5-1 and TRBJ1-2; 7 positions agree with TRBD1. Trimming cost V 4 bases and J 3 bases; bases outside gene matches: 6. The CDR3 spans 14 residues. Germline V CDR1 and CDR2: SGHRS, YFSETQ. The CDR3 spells CASSTLQGHYGYTF. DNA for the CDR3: TGCGCCAGCAGCACCCTACAGGGGCACTATGGCTACACCTTC. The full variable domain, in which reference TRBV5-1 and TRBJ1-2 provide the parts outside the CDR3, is KAGVTQTPRYLIKTRGQQVTLSCSPISGHRSVSWYQQTPGQGLQFLFEYFSETQRNKGNFPGRFSGRQFSNSRSEMNVSTLELGDSALYLCASSTLQGHYGYTFGSGTRLTVV.

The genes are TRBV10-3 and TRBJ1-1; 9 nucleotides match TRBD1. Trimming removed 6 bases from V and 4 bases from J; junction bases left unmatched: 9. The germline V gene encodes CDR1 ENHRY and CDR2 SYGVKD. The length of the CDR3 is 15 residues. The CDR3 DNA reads TGTGCCATCAGCCCCGGGACAGGGAAGGGCACTGAAGCTTTCTTT. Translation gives CAISPGTGKGTEAFF.